This record covers a single T cell receptor (beta chain). Its target is not known. CDR3-region Arm-PCR and iRepertoire HTBI primers produced the TCR beta libraries. TCRdb processed the multiplex PCR reads anew with MiXCR; each CDR3 protein has one entry. This table holds approximately 300,000 distinct CDR3 sequences, over 15% found once. Germline V lookup: CDR1 SNHLY, CDR2 FYNNEI. This CDR3 contains 16 residues. Between the trimmed V and J ends, which lost 6 bases and 4 bases, there was a span of 20 bases. Time point reported: newly diagnosed GD, antithyroid drugs for less than 3 months. From PBMCs, RNA was extracted and then used to make the TCR library. American Thyroid Association guidelines defined how Graves' disease was diagnosed. The sample comes from a study of regulatory T cells in long-lasting Graves disease. The study, taken as a whole, reports: Gene preferences differed: TRBV28, TRBJ1-2, TRBJ2-5 in persistent cases. Researchers examined only peripheral blood and not thyroid tissue.

The sequence derives from a female donor with Graves disease. The gene calls are TRBV2 and TRBJ2-3; possible D gene TRBD1, 6 bases. This material consisted of peripheral blood mononuclear cells (PBMCs), taken at new diagnosis, from a patient treated with antithyroid drugs. The CDR3 is CASRNWGQGASDTQYF. DNA for the CDR3: TGTGCCAGCAGGAACTGGGGGCAGGGAGCCTCAGATACGCAGTATTTT.